These 14 T cell receptor beta chains originate from one sample sequenced in a study of T cells in Graves' hyperthyroidism and ophthalmopathy. RNA transcripts served as the template for amplifying TCR beta CDR3 regions. Using the HTBI primer set, a first-round RT-PCR was run on the TCR CDR3. TCRdb ran MiXCR on the multiplex PCR reads and lists one entry per CDR3 protein. The table has about 250,000 distinct CDR3 sequences, approximately 25% seen once. The sequenced sample consisted of blood. The receptors stem from a woman aged 40 to 49 with Graves' ophthalmopathy.

This clonotype was seen repeatedly, ten times or more. This rearrangement joins TRBV30 to TRBJ2-7; TRBD1 agrees at 9 bases. CDR1 is GTSNPN, CDR2 SVGIG, per germline (reference sequence). V shed 5 bases and J 2 bases; nucleotides not matched to a gene: 7. There are 14 residues in the CDR3. For the CDR3, the DNA is TGTGCCTGGGAGGGACAGGGAGGCGCCTACGAGCAGTACTTC. Residues: CAWEGQGGAYEQYF.

This clonotype appeared many times. V gene TRBV5-6 combines with J gene TRBJ1-5; maybe TRBD1 (6 bases). Looked up from germline, CDR1 is SGHDT and CDR2 is YYEEEE. Trimming stripped 4 bases from V and 14 bases from J, with 19 bases between. The CDR3 length is 13 residues. DNA of the CDR3: TGTGCCAGCAGCATGAGGGGCTTATCAGGGGAGCATTTT. Translating gives CASSMRGLSGEHF.

The V and J genes are TRBV7-3 and TRBJ1-1; TRBD1 aligns across 9 bases. Germline V gene sequence: CDR1 SGHTA, CDR2 FQGTGA. Germline trimming cut 5 bases from V and 10 bases from J; bases unmatched to any gene: 5. CDR3 length equals 12 residues. CDR3 nucleotides: TGTGCCAGCAGCCCAACGACAGGGGGAGCTTTCTTT. It is translated as CASSPTTGGAFF.

The V gene is TRBV12-3 or TRBV12-4, the J gene TRBJ1-1, with no clear D. The CDR3 spans 16 residues. Trimming took off 5 bases at V and 4 bases at J, with 20 bases between the two ends. CDR3 amino acids: CASSPQRVRASTEAFF. DNA of the CDR3: TGTGCCAGCAGTCCCCAAAGGGTAAGGGCGAGCACTGAAGCTTTCTTT.

This clonotype was picked up many times. The V gene is TRBV28, the J gene TRBJ2-5, with D perhaps matching TRBD1 or TRBD2 (5 bases each). Deletions cut 3 bases from V and 2 bases from J, with 13 bases between. CDR3 length: 15 amino acids. Per the germline V gene, CDR1 is MDHEN and CDR2 is SYDVKM. This CDR3 is CASSFGGAGQETQYF. The CDR3 region has the DNA TGTGCCAGCAGTTTTGGGGGTGCCGGTCAAGAGACCCAGTACTTC.

The sample holds many counts of this clonotype. V usage is TRBV6-5 and J usage is TRBJ2-2, with 8 bases fitting TRBD1. From germline, CDR1 is MNHEY and CDR2 SVGAGI. The CDR3 is 13 residues long. Losses at the gene ends were 5 bases for V and 5 bases for J; bases not matched to a gene: 1. The CDR3 DNA sequence: TGTGCCAGCAGTAGGACAGGGACCGGGGAGCTGTTTTTT. Translation gives CASSRTGTGELFF.

This clonotype has a count of ten or more. The rearrangement uses TRBV19 and TRBJ1-6, with D uncertain. The germline CDR1 and CDR2 sequences are LNHDA and SQIVND (reference sequence). Trimming removed 5 bases at V and 5 bases at J, with 13 bases between. The CDR3 spans 15 residues. The CDR3 loop is CASSVPGQNNSPLHF. As DNA, the CDR3 is TGTGCCAGTAGTGTTCCCGGGCAAAATAATTCACCCCTCCACTTT.

In this sample, this clonotype turned up many times. V and J are TRBV11-2 and TRBJ2-5, with a weak D call TRBD2 (5 bases). The germline V and J ends were trimmed by 1 base and 2 bases, with 14 bases remaining between them. The CDR3 has 16 amino acids. Germline V gene sequence: CDR1 SGHAT, CDR2 FQNNGV. The CDR3: CASSLGWGDKQETQYF. The CDR3 region has the DNA TGTGCCAGCAGCTTAGGGTGGGGAGACAAGCAAGAGACCCAGTACTTC.

This clonotype was seen ten or more times. The rearrangement links TRBV28 to TRBJ2-7, with D maybe TRBD2 (6 bases). From germline, CDR1 is MDHEN and CDR2 SYDVKM. Trimming took off 1 base at V and 3 bases at J, with 16 bases between the two ends. The CDR3 sequence is 16 residues long. The CDR3 here is CASSLFSWGEGYEQYF. The CDR3, as DNA: TGTGCCAGCAGTTTATTTTCCTGGGGGGAAGGCTACGAGCAGTACTTC.

At least ten counts were recorded for this clonotype. The rearrangement joins TRBV5-5 to TRBJ1-2; D remains unclear. With 0 bases removed from V and 4 bases from J, the gap between germline ends came to 4 bases. This CDR3 has 12 amino acids. Germline values: CDR1 SGHKS, CDR2 YYEKEE (reference sequence). The CDR3 spells CASSLGGYGYTF. CDR3 bases: TGTGCCAGCAGCTTGGGCGGCTATGGCTACACCTTC.

Regarding this clonotype: At one end the junction does not follow the germline gene, possibly because of a read error. The chain uses TRBV27 and TRBJ1-2, with D tentatively TRBD1 (6 bases). Germline V CDR1 and CDR2: MNHEY, SMNVEV (reference sequence). CDR3 length equals 12 residues. CDR3 sequence: CASTFRGGGYNF. The CDR3 nucleotides read TGTGCCAGCACTTTTCGAGGGGGTGGCTACAACTTC.

This clonotype appeared many times. The CDR3 DNA is TGTGCCAGCAGACAATTTTCGAACACTGAAGCTTTCTTT. Translating gives CASRQFSNTEAFF. V usage is TRBV3-1 and J usage is TRBJ1-1; D uncertain. Per germline, CDR1 LGHDT and CDR2 YNNKEL (reference sequence). The V gene lost 6 bases and the J gene lost 1 base, with 9 bases spanning the gap. This CDR3 contains 13 residues.

Ten or more counts support this clonotype. This sequence joins TRBV27 and TRBJ2-7, with 7 bases identical to TRBD1. Per the germline V gene, CDR1 is MNHEY and CDR2 is SMNVEV (reference sequence). CDR3 length: 14 amino acids. Trimming cost V 6 bases and J 0 bases; bases outside gene matches: 5. The CDR3 DNA sequence: TGTGCCAGCAGATGGACAGGCAGCTCCTACGAGCAGTACTTC. This codes for CASRWTGSSYEQYF.

This clonotype was recorded at least ten times. The rearrangement uses TRBV10-3 and TRBJ2-5; no reliable D call. The CDR3 spans 15 residues. Germline assignment: CDR1 ENHRY and CDR2 SYGVKD. V shed 3 bases and J shed 1 base, with 12 bases lying between them. The DNA for the CDR3 is TGTGCCATCAGTGAAAGGGCGCCAGGCCAAGAGACCCAGTACTTC. This sequence encodes CAISERAPGQETQYF.